Each of the 3 T cell receptor beta chains below was sequenced from the same sample in a study of human T cells and chemical hapten exposure. TCRdb fed the RACE reads into MiXCR, producing one record per CDR3 protein. This table holds roughly 130,000 distinct CDR3 sequences, approximately 10% found once. Time point in this sample: patch test 3, about 24 weeks after DPC sensitization. Treatment noted: therapeutic diphenylcyclopropenone sensitization with weekly scalp DPC. The sequencing used whole blood, collected in connection with sensitization to the hapten diphenylcyclopropenone (DPC). The receptors here all came from a woman aged 50 to 60 with alopecia areata. Some clones in this sample may be carry-over from other donors' samples.

The J gene is TRBJ2-1, the V gene TRBV9; 8 positions match TRBD1. This CDR3 has 15 residues. Trimming at V came to 4 bases and at J to 9 bases, leaving 12 bases not matched to a gene. Germline V gives CDR1 SGDLS, CDR2 YYNGEE. CDR3 residues: CASSTSGGRDPEQFF. In DNA form, the CDR3 reads TGTGCCAGCAGCACCTCAGGGGGCAGGGACCCTGAGCAGTTCTTC. The full variable domain, completed using reference TRBV9 and TRBJ2-1, is DSGVTQTPKHLITATGQRVTLRCSPRSGDLSVYWYQQSLDQGLQFLIQYYNGEERAKGNILERFSAQQFPDLHSELNLSSLELGDSALYFCASSTSGGRDPEQFFGPGTRLTVL.

This clonotype was observed a handful of times. The chain carries TRBV28 and TRBJ2-5, with 8 nucleotides matching TRBD2. Trimming at V came to 5 bases and at J to 5 bases, leaving 7 bases not matched to a gene. This CDR3 comprises 14 residues. Germline V gene sequence: CDR1 MDHEN, CDR2 SYDVKM. CDR3 protein: CASSPPGGLETQYF. DNA of the CDR3: TGTGCCAGCAGTCCCCCGGGGGGGCTGGAGACCCAGTACTTC. Full variable domain (missing parts from reference TRBV28 and TRBJ2-5): DVKVTQSSRYLVKRTGEKVFLECVQDMDHENMFWYRQDPGLGLRLIYFSYDVKMKEKGDIPEGYSVSREKKERFSLILESASTNQTSMYLCASSPPGGLETQYFGPGTRLLVL.

J is TRBJ2-1 and V is TRBV5-5, with 9 nucleotides matching TRBD1. The J segment lost 5 bases and the V segment lost 0 bases, leaving 3 bases of the junction unmatched. Per germline, CDR1 SGHKS and CDR2 YYEKEE (reference sequence). This CDR3 region has 15 residues. The CDR3 protein is CASSLVGQGHNEQFF. The CDR3 DNA follows: TGTGCCAGCAGCTTGGTGGGACAGGGCCACAATGAGCAGTTCTTC.